This TCR beta chain emerged from a study of spatial heterogeneity in lung cancer. Across the study: Detection consistently captured more beta-chain sequences than alpha-chain sequences.

Documented time point: sample taken at primary tumor resection. Material for sequencing was whole RNA from tumor, nontumor lung or frozen PBMC, left unsorted. In TCRdb, the 5' RACE reads were re-called with MiXCR into one record per CDR3 protein. The sample lists under 6,000 distinct CDR3 sequences; 5.5% to 7% were seen once. Trimming removed 6 bases from V and 5 bases from J; junction bases left unmatched: 12. This CDR3 spans 17 amino acids. Germline CDR1 and CDR2: MNHEY and SMNVEV (reference sequence). Study-wide findings and caveats: For expanded intratumoral alpha and beta TCRs, counts tracked tumor mutation counts.

By sample share, this clonotype is medium-sized (0.01 to 0.1%). Its antigen is not known. The size of this beta chain means little, since it is a stray read in a library made for alpha chains. The sample here was lung tumor tissue, taken at surgery. The chain has TRBV27 and TRBJ1-6, with 8 bases that match TRBD1. The sequence came from a female donor with early-stage non-small cell lung cancer. DNA for the CDR3: TGTGCCAGCAGCAAACTCGTCGGGACAGGAGATAATTCACCCCTCCACTTT. It encodes CASSKLVGTGDNSPLHF.